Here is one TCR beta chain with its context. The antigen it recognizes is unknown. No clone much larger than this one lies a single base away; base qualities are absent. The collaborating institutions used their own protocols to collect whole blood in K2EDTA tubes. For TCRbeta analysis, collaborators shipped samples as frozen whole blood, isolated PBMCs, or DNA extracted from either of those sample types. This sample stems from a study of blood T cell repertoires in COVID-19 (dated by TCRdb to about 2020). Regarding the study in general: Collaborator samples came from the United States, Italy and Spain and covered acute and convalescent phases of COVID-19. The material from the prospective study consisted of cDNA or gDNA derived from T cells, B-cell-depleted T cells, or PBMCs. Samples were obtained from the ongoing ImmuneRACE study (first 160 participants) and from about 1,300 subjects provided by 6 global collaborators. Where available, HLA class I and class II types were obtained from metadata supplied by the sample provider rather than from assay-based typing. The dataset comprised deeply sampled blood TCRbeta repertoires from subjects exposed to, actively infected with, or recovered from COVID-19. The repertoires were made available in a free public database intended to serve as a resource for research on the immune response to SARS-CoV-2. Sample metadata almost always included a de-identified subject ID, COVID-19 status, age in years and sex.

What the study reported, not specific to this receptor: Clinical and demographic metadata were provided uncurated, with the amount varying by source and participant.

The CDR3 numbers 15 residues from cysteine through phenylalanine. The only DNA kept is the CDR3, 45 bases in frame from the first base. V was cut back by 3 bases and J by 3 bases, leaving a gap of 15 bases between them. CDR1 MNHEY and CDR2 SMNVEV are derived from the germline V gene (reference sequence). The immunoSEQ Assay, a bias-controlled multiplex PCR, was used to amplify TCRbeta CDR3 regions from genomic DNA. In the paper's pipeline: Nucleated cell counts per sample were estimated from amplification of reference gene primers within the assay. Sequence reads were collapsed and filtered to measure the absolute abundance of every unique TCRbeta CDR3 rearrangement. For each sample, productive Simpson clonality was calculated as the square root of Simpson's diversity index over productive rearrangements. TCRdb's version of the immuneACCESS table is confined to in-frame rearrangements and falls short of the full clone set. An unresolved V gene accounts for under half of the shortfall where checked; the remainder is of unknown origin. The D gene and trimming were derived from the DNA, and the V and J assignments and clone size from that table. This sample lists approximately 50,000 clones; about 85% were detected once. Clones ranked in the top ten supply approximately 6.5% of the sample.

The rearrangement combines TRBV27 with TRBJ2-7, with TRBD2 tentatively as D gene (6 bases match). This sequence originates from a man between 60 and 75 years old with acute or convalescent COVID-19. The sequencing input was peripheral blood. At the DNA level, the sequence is TGTGCCAGCAGTTTCCAAGTGGGGGGTATCTACGAGCAGTACTTC. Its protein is CASSFQVGGIYEQYF.